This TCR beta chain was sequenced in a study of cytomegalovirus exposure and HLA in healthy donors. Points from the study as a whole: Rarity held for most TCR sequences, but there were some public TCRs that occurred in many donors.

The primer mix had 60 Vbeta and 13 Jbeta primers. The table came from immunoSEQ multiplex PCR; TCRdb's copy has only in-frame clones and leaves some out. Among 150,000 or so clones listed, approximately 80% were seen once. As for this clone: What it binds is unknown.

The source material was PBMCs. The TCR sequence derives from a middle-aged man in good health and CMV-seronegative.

The chain's CDR3 is CASSPRVGGGDQPQHF. The CDR3 bases are TGTGCCAGCTCACCACGAGTTGGAGGGGGGGATCAGCCCCAGCATTTT. The gene calls are TRBV18 and TRBJ1-5, with D perhaps TRBD1 (6 bases). CDR3 length equals 16 residues. Trimming left V 1 base short and J 5 bases short, with 15 bases between. Germline V gene sequence: CDR1 KGHSH, CDR2 LQKENI.